The next 18 T cell receptor beta chains were all read from a single sample in a study of healthy donors' naive CD4 and CD8 T cells. Starting from about 470 ng of total RNA, TCR libraries were made with linear amplification. TCRdb redid the calling of the reads with MiXCR, one entry per CDR3 protein. There are 180,000 or so distinct CDR3 sequences in the sample; over 60% occur only once, and more than 2% lies in the top ten. The source material was naive CD4+ and CD8+ T cells sorted from blood, pooled from several donors. The receptors were gathered from a pool of human donors in good health; the sample pools cells from several healthy donors.

J is TRBJ2-1 and V is TRBV28; possibly TRBD2 for D (5 bases). The CDR3 is 14 amino acids. Germline loops: CDR1 MDHEN, CDR2 SYDVKM. Trimming left V 3 bases short and J 6 bases short, with 12 bases between. CDR3 nucleotide sequence: TGTGCCAGCAGTTTTCTCGGGGTTGGCAATGAGCAGTTCTTC. Its protein product is CASSFLGVGNEQFF.

The V call is TRBV29-1, the J call TRBJ1-3; 9 bases align to TRBD1. CDR1 and CDR2 (germline): SQVTM, ANQGSEA. The CDR3 has 16 amino acids. V dropped 2 bases and J dropped 2; count of bases not matched to a gene: 7. CDR3 DNA sequence: TGCAGCGTTGAAAAGGGGACAGGGAGGGCTGGAAACACCATATATTTT. Translating it yields CSVEKGTGRAGNTIYF. Using reference TRBV29-1 and TRBJ1-3 for the parts outside the CDR3, the full variable domain is SAVISQKPSRDICQRGTSLTIQCQVDSQVTMMFWYRQQPGQSLTLIATANQGSEATYESGFVIDKFPISRPNLTFSTLTVSNMSPEDSSIYLCSVEKGTGRAGNTIYFGEGSWLTVV.

V usage is TRBV5-5 and J usage is TRBJ1-2, with D possibly matching TRBD1 (6 bases). The CDR3 totals 13 residues. V lost 2 bases to trimming and J lost 4 bases, with 9 bases between them. Germline values: CDR1 SGHKS, CDR2 YYEKEE (reference sequence). The DNA for the CDR3 is TGTGCCAGCAGCTTACAGGGATCCTATGGCTACACCTTC. Its translation: CASSLQGSYGYTF.

The V and J genes are TRBV6-2 or TRBV6-3 and TRBJ2-7; 7 bases line up with TRBD1. Germline loops: CDR1 MNHEY, CDR2 SVGEGT. This CDR3 is 15 amino acids long. V was pared by 6 bases and J by 2 bases, with 10 bases of the junction left unmatched. As DNA, the CDR3 is TGTGCCAGCAGCCGCGTGGGACAGCTAGCCTACGAGCAGTACTTC. Encoded protein: CASSRVGQLAYEQYF.

The chain uses TRBV19 and TRBJ2-1; TRBD1 matches at 7 bases. The germline CDR1 and CDR2 sequences are LNHDA and SQIVND (reference sequence). V gave up 5 bases and J gave up 7 bases; unmatched junction bases: 5. The CDR3 spans 13 residues. The CDR3 DNA reads as TGTGCCAGTAGTGGGGCAGGGGGAAATGAGCAGTTCTTC. Its protein product is CASSGAGGNEQFF.

The J gene is TRBJ2-7, the V gene TRBV12-3 or TRBV12-4, with no clear D. Trimming took 6 bases from V and 3 from J, leaving 18 bases between them. CDR3 length: 15 residues. Here the CDR3 reads CASSPLTQGFYEQYF. The DNA for the CDR3 is TGTGCCAGCAGCCCCCTAACCCAAGGCTTCTACGAGCAGTACTTC.

The CDR3 here is CSGLENTEAFF. CDR3 nucleotides: TGCAGCGGTCTGGAGAACACTGAAGCTTTCTTT. This chain connects TRBV29-1 to TRBJ1-1; D is uncertain. Trimming stripped 7 bases from V and 1 base from J, with 7 bases between. The CDR3 is 11 amino acids. CDR1 is SQVTM, CDR2 ANQGSEA, per germline.

In its sample, this clonotype was seen once. The rearrangement uses TRBV12-3 or TRBV12-4 and TRBJ1-6, with 9 positions matching TRBD1. The CDR3 sequence is 12 residues long. V dropped 10 bases and J dropped 7; count of bases not matched to a gene: 2. The CDR3 region has the DNA TGTGCCACCGGACAGGGGAATTCACCCCTCCACTTT. This translates into CATGQGNSPLHF.

The CDR3 DNA is TGTGCCTGGAGTGTATCGGCACCATACGAGCAGTACTTC. It is translated as CAWSVSAPYEQYF. V and J are TRBV30 and TRBJ2-7; D is unresolved. Germline V gene data show CDR1 as GTSNPN and CDR2 as SVGIG (reference sequence). There are 13 residues in the CDR3. V was pared by 0 bases and J by 4 bases, with 10 bases between. The variable domain in full, with the rest retrieved from reference TRBV30 and TRBJ2-7, is SQTIHQWPATLVQPVGSPLSLECTVEGTSNPNLYWYRQAAGRGLQLLFYSVGIGQISSEVPQNLSASRPQDRQFILSSKKLLLSDSGFYLCAWSVSAPYEQYFGPGTRLTVT.

V usage is TRBV6-5 and J usage is TRBJ1-2, with D perhaps matching TRBD1 (6 bases). Looked up from germline, CDR1 is MNHEY and CDR2 is SVGAGI. The CDR3 runs 15 residues. Trimming left V 8 bases short and J 0 bases short, with 16 bases between. This chain's CDR3 is CASGETGLSNYGYTF. The CDR3 DNA sequence: TGTGCCAGCGGGGAAACAGGGCTATCTAACTATGGCTACACCTTC.

The chain combines TRBV5-1 with TRBJ1-5; no definite D call. Germline lookup yields CDR1 SGHRS and CDR2 YFSETQ. This CDR3 contains 16 residues. Between the trimmed V and J ends, which lost 4 bases and 0 bases, there was a span of 14 bases. CDR3 bases: TGCGCCAGCAGCCCTGGGTCAGTTTATAGCAATCAGCCCCAGCATTTT. Protein product: CASSPGSVYSNQPQHF.

V gene TRBV29-1 combines with J gene TRBJ2-1; 7 bases match TRBD2. Germline-derived CDR1 and CDR2 are SQVTM and ANQGSEA. Trimming removed 6 bases from V and 5 bases from J; junction bases left unmatched: 16. This CDR3 has 16 residues. The CDR3 sequence is CSVPSLPGLSNNEQFF. In nucleotides, the CDR3 is TGCAGCGTACCCTCCCTACCGGGACTATCAAACAATGAGCAGTTCTTC.

The rearrangement links TRBV30 to TRBJ1-5, with D possibly being TRBD1 (5 bases). CDR3 length: 13 residues. The V end lost 2 bases, the J end lost 3 bases, and 8 bases lay between the germline ends. The germline V gene encodes CDR1 GTSNPN and CDR2 SVGIG (reference sequence). The CDR3 reads CAWSKGNNQPQHF. Here the CDR3 DNA reads TGTGCCTGGAGTAAGGGGAACAATCAGCCCCAGCATTTT.

V is TRBV12-5 and J is TRBJ1-5, with no clear D. The V end lost 1 base, the J end lost 8 bases, and 3 bases lay between the germline ends. There are 11 residues in the CDR3. Looked up from germline, CDR1 is LGHNT and CDR2 is FRNRAP. The CDR3 DNA follows: TGTGCTAGTGGTTTGGGAGAGCCCCAGCATTTT. This encodes CASGLGEPQHF. The full variable domain, in which reference TRBV12-5 and TRBJ1-5 provide the parts outside the CDR3, is DARVTQTPRHKVTEMGQEVTMRCQPILGHNTVFWYRQTMMQGLELLAYFRNRAPLDDSGMPKDRFSAEMPDATLATLKIQPSEPRDSAVYFCASGLGEPQHFGDGTRLSIL.

This chain links TRBV20-1 with TRBJ2-7; TRBD1 aligns across 7 bases. CDR1 is DFQATT, CDR2 SNEGSKA, per germline (reference sequence). Trimming at V came to 3 bases and at J to 3 bases, leaving 8 bases not matched to a gene. The CDR3 contains 14 residues. This CDR3 reads CSARGDRAIYEQYF. CDR3 DNA sequence: TGCAGTGCTAGGGGCGACAGGGCCATCTACGAGCAGTACTTC.

This chain uses TRBV18 with TRBJ2-2; 7 positions agree with TRBD1. The CDR3 length is 16 residues. The germline CDR1 and CDR2 sequences are KGHSH and LQKENI. V shed 3 bases, J shed 0 bases, and the junction held 4 bases outside the gene matches. CDR3 sequence: CASSPRQGSNTGELFF. CDR3 nucleotide sequence: TGTGCCAGCTCACCCCGACAGGGATCGAACACCGGGGAGCTGTTTTTT.

This chain uses TRBV29-1 with TRBJ2-1, with 8 bases lining up with TRBD1. The V gene's germline CDR1 is SQVTM and CDR2 ANQGSEA. Trimming took 5 bases from V and 5 from J; bases not matched to a gene: 14. This CDR3 has 16 amino acids. This CDR3 reads CSVFNIPGQANNEQFF. In DNA, the CDR3 is TGCAGCGTTTTCAATATACCGGGACAGGCTAACAATGAGCAGTTCTTC.

The J gene is TRBJ2-1, the V gene TRBV27; 10 nucleotides align to TRBD2. V shed 4 bases and J 5 bases; nucleotides not matched to a gene: 8. This CDR3 is built from 16 residues. CDR1 MNHEY and CDR2 SMNVEV come from the germline V gene (reference sequence). The CDR3: CASSSSSGSVNNEQFF. CDR3 DNA: TGTGCCAGCAGTTCTTCTAGCGGGAGCGTCAACAATGAGCAGTTCTTC.